These 24 T cell receptor beta chains were all obtained from the same sample, sequenced in a study of T cells in tuberculosis. Cells were sorted from thawed PBMC rested overnight and stained with GMM-loaded CD1B tetramer, viability dye and anti-CD3. The CD1B tetramers carried C32 glucose monomycolate purified from Rhodococcus equi. The table came from immunoSEQ multiplex PCR; TCRdb's copy has only in-frame clones and leaves some out. The table shows 55,000 to 65,000 clones, with 81% occurring only once. Sequencing was done on a sample of CD1b-GMM tetramer-negative cells sorted from PBMCs. Receptors were obtained from an adult woman with latent tuberculosis.

The CDR3 reads CASSIGNRVEYGYTF. CDR3 sequence (DNA): TGTGCCAGTAGTATCGGGAACCGGGTAGAATATGGCTACACCTTC. This chain links TRBV19 with TRBJ1-2; D not certain. Trimming cost V 3 bases and J 5 bases, with 16 bases left between them. The CDR3 is made up of 15 amino acids. Germline CDR1 LNHDA, CDR2 SQIVND (reference sequence).

This clone showed up just a few times. V gene TRBV4-3 combines with J gene TRBJ1-4, with unresolved D. The CDR3 consists of 15 residues. CDR1 and CDR2 (germline): LGHNA, YSLEER. The V end lost 1 base, the J end lost 0 bases, and 6 bases lay between the germline ends. The DNA for the CDR3 is TGCGCCAGCAGCCAAGCCCCTACAACTAATGAAAAACTGTTTTTT. Translated: CASSQAPTTNEKLFF.

V is TRBV5-1 and J is TRBJ2-3; 10 positions agree with TRBD2. Germline assignment: CDR1 SGHRS and CDR2 YFSETQ. With V trimmed by 0 bases and J by 5 bases, 0 bases remained unmatched. This CDR3 has 14 residues. The CDR3 protein is CASSLVAGGDTQYF. The CDR3 coding sequence is TGCGCCAGCAGCTTGGTAGCGGGAGGAGATACGCAGTATTTT.

The chain links TRBV7-6 to TRBJ2-2; D uncertain. Between the trimmed V and J ends, which lost 1 base and 6 bases, there was a span of 12 bases. Germline values: CDR1 SGHVS, CDR2 FNYEAQ. There are 15 residues in the CDR3. CDR3 coding DNA: TGTGCCAGCAGCTTAGAGGAGTTGGTGGCCGGGGAGCTGTTTTTT. Its translation: CASSLEELVAGELFF.

This sequence joins TRBV11-2 and TRBJ2-2; TRBD1 matches 7 bases. Losses at the gene ends were 8 bases for V and 2 bases for J; bases not matched to a gene: 8. Germline CDR1 reads SGHAT; CDR2 reads FQNNGV. The CDR3 loop spans 15 amino acids. CDR3: CASLRDRTNTGELFF. As DNA, the CDR3 is TGTGCCAGCTTGAGGGACAGAACCAACACCGGGGAGCTGTTTTTT.

This clone turned up a few times. CDR3 residues: CASSPTGLANYEQYF. Written as DNA, the CDR3 is TGTGCCAGCAGCCCCACGGGACTAGCGAACTACGAGCAGTACTTC. The V gene is TRBV7-2, the J gene TRBJ2-7; 10 nucleotides align to TRBD2. The CDR3 extends over 15 amino acids. J was trimmed by 3 bases and V by 5 bases; bases with no gene match: 7. CDR1 and CDR2 (germline): SGHTA, FQGNSA.

The CDR3 loop is CASSPLLQGEVSGNTIYF. The CDR3 nucleotides are TGTGCCAGCAGCCCCCTACTACAGGGGGAAGTTTCTGGAAACACCATATATTTT. The chain recombines TRBV14 with TRBJ1-3; the match to TRBD1 covers 8 bases. Unmatched junction bases numbered 12, after V lost 4 bases and J lost 1 base. CDR1 and CDR2 (germline): SGHDN, FVKESK. The CDR3 consists of 18 residues.

The rearrangement uses TRBV19 and TRBJ1-1; D is perhaps TRBD1 (6 bases). Trimming pared 6 bases from V and 4 bases from J, leaving 21 bases between. The CDR3 extends over 16 amino acids. CDR1 and CDR2 (germline): LNHDA, SQIVND (reference sequence). DNA for the CDR3: TGTGCCAGTAGCCCTTACTTATCAGGGGTAGGCACTGAAGCTTTCTTT. Translating it yields CASSPYLSGVGTEAFF.

This sequence joins TRBV6-5 and TRBJ1-5; D remains ambiguous. CDR1 and CDR2 (germline): MNHEY, SVGAGI. With 6 bases removed from V and 4 bases from J, the gap between germline ends came to 16 bases. CDR3 length: 15 amino acids. The CDR3 coding sequence is TGTGCCAGCAGACCGGCGGCGGGGTCGAATCAGCCCCAGCATTTT. It is translated as CASRPAAGSNQPQHF.

The V and J genes are TRBV5-1 and TRBJ2-3; 11 bases align to TRBD2. CDR1 is SGHRS and CDR2 is YFSETQ in the germline V gene. The ends lost 0 bases at V and 2 bases at J; junction bases unmatched: 2. This CDR3 comprises 16 residues. CDR3 amino acids: CASSLGLAGFTDTQYF. CDR3 DNA: TGCGCCAGCAGCTTGGGACTAGCGGGGTTCACAGATACGCAGTATTTT.

This rearrangement joins TRBV19 to TRBJ2-5; 7 positions match TRBD1. The CDR3 has 15 residues. Germline V gives CDR1 LNHDA, CDR2 SQIVND (reference sequence). After removal of 6 bases from V and 2 bases from J, the junction contained 9 bases not matched to a gene. DNA of the CDR3: TGTGCCAGTAGCCTTACCGGGACAGATCAAGAGACCCAGTACTTC. Translation: CASSLTGTDQETQYF. The entire variable domain, with the rest obtained from reference TRBV19 and TRBJ2-5, is as follows: DGGITQSPKYLFRKEGQNVTLSCEQNLNHDAMYWYRQDPGQGLRLIYYSQIVNDFQKGDIAEGYSVSREKKESFPLTVTSAQKNPTAFYLCASSLTGTDQETQYFGPGTRLLVL.

The chain carries TRBV19 and TRBJ2-1; TRBD1 might be the D (6 bases). V lost 6 bases and J 6 bases, leaving 12 bases between the germline ends. CDR1 is LNHDA and CDR2 is SQIVND in the germline V gene (reference sequence). The CDR3 extends over 13 amino acids. The CDR3 nucleotides read TGTGCCAGTAGAAAGACAGGCGTCAATGAGCAGTTCTTC. Translating gives CASRKTGVNEQFF.

The chain joins TRBV4-2 to TRBJ2-7; no firm D call. V was trimmed by 5 bases and J by 5 bases, leaving 13 bases between them. Looked up from germline, CDR1 is LGHNA and CDR2 is YNFKEQ. The length of the CDR3 is 13 residues. CDR3 in DNA: TGTGCCAGCAGCTTGGAACAGTACAACGAGCAGTACTTC. Its translation is CASSLEQYNEQYF.

The V gene is TRBV14, the J gene TRBJ2-3; D ambiguous. CDR1 and CDR2 from the germline V gene are SGHDN and FVKESK. The CDR3 length is 11 residues. The V and J ends lost 4 bases and 11 bases respectively, with 10 bases between them. This CDR3 reads CASSLQSVQYF. The CDR3 nucleotides are TGTGCCAGCAGCCTCCAGTCAGTGCAGTATTTT.

This rearrangement joins TRBV15 to TRBJ2-3; weak D call: TRBD1 (5 bases). Germline V gene sequence: CDR1 LNHNV, CDR2 YYDKDF (reference sequence). The CDR3 is made up of 15 amino acids. V lost 3 bases to trimming and J lost 0 bases, with 10 bases between them. The CDR3 is CATSRGLASTDTQYF. The CDR3 nucleotides are TGTGCCACCAGCAGGGGGCTTGCTAGCACAGATACGCAGTATTTT.

This chain uses TRBV5-4 with TRBJ2-1; 11 positions match TRBD2. The CDR3 is made up of 15 amino acids. Germline-derived CDR1 and CDR2 are SGHNT and YYREEE (reference sequence). After removal of 5 bases from V and 7 bases from J, the junction contained 8 bases not matched to a gene. The CDR3 nucleotides read TGTGCCAGCAGTAGCATAGCGGGGGGGCATAATGAGCAGTTCTTC. Amino acid sequence: CASSSIAGGHNEQFF.

This chain links TRBV6-5 with TRBJ1-2; perhaps TRBD1 as D (6 bases). There are 13 residues in the CDR3. Trimming took off 5 bases at V and 5 bases at J, with 12 bases between the two ends. From germline, CDR1 is MNHEY and CDR2 SVGAGI. The CDR3 DNA is TGTGCCAGCAGTCGGGACAACCGTTATGGCTACACCTTC. This encodes CASSRDNRYGYTF.

This chain links TRBV2 with TRBJ2-1; no firm D call. Trimming left V 3 bases short and J 9 bases short, with 6 bases between. This CDR3 region has 11 residues. The germline gives CDR1 SNHLY, CDR2 FYNNEI. DNA for the CDR3: TGTGCCAGCAGTGAGGCCAGTGAGCAGTTCTTC. This encodes CASSEASEQFF.

The genes are TRBV4-2 and TRBJ2-7; 8 nucleotides align to TRBD2. The ends lost 0 bases at V and 3 bases at J; junction bases unmatched: 7. CDR1 is LGHNA, CDR2 YNFKEQ, per germline. The CDR3 is made up of 16 amino acids. The CDR3 sequence is CASSQEGTSGYYEQYF. The CDR3 DNA reads as TGTGCCAGCAGCCAAGAGGGAACTAGCGGTTACTACGAGCAGTACTTC.

The V and J genes are TRBV6-5 and TRBJ1-6; 8 bases match TRBD1. The CDR3 is 15 residues long. Looked up from germline, CDR1 is MNHEY and CDR2 is SVGAGI. Unmatched junction bases numbered 10, after V lost 5 bases and J lost 10 bases. CDR3 nucleotide sequence: TGTGCCAGCAGTCGCCAGACAGGGGAGGGGTCACCCCTCCACTTT. Its protein is CASSRQTGEGSPLHF.

CDR3 bases: TGTGCCAGCAGCTTAGAAAGAGGGGAGCAGTTCTTC. Protein sequence: CASSLERGEQFF. The gene calls are TRBV7-7 and TRBJ2-1, with D possibly TRBD2 on 5 matching bases. Germline CDR1 and CDR2: SSHAT and FNYEAQ (reference sequence). The V end was cut by 1 base, the J end by 10 bases, with 8 bases between. This CDR3 comprises 12 residues.

This clone was counted between two and nine times. This chain joins TRBV7-9 and TRBJ1-4; D unclear. V lost 6 bases to trimming and J lost 1 base, with 12 bases between them. The CDR3 is 15 amino acids. CDR1 SEHNR and CDR2 FQNEAQ come from the germline V gene (reference sequence). Written as DNA, the CDR3 is TGTGCCAGCAGTTCCCTCGGCGGAACTAATGAAAAACTGTTTTTT. This gives the protein CASSSLGGTNEKLFF.

The chain joins TRBV6-6 to TRBJ1-1; 7 nucleotides line up with TRBD1. The germline CDR1 and CDR2 sequences are MNHNY and SVGAGI (reference sequence). Germline trimming cut 6 bases from V and 5 bases from J; bases unmatched to any gene: 6. The CDR3 is 13 residues long. As DNA, the CDR3 is TGTGCCAGCAGCCCTAACAGGGGAACTGAAGCTTTCTTT. Protein: CASSPNRGTEAFF.

This CDR3 reads CATGIQGGQPQHF. The DNA for the CDR3 is TGTGCCACCGGTATCCAAGGAGGGCAGCCCCAGCATTTT. The genes are TRBV28 and TRBJ1-5; D uncertain. This CDR3 has 13 residues. The V gene lost 10 bases and the J gene lost 7 bases, with 17 bases spanning the gap. Germline CDR1 and CDR2: MDHEN and SYDVKM. Drawing the rest from reference TRBV28 and TRBJ1-5, the complete variable domain is DVKVTQSSRYLVKRTGEKVFLECVQDMDHENMFWYRQDPGLGLRLIYFSYDVKMKEKGDIPEGYSVSREKKERFSLILESASTNQTSMYLCATGIQGGQPQHFGDGTRLSIL.